This entry lists 30 T cell receptor beta chains sequenced from one sample in a study of OX40 agonist ivuxolimab in advanced cancers. The table came from immunoSEQ multiplex PCR; TCRdb's copy has only in-frame clones and leaves some out. The data contain 100,000 to 150,000 clones, around 92% of them seen just once; the ten biggest clones take up approximately 0.81%. The specimen was CD4+ or CD8+ T cells sorted from blood, collected in a trial of the OX40 agonist ivuxolimab. The receptors were sampled from an adult with an advanced solid tumor such as melanoma, head and neck, liver or kidney cancer.

This sequence joins TRBV5-1 and TRBJ1-5; 10 nucleotides agree with TRBD1. Germline V gene sequence: CDR1 SGHRS, CDR2 YFSETQ. The CDR3 totals 14 residues. J was trimmed by 7 bases and V by 2 bases; bases with no gene match: 3. The CDR3 sequence is CASSLGTGEQPQHF. The CDR3 DNA is TGCGCCAGCAGCTTAGGGACAGGGGAACAGCCCCAGCATTTT. The variable domain in full, with the rest retrieved from reference TRBV5-1 and TRBJ1-5, is KAGVTQTPRYLIKTRGQQVTLSCSPISGHRSVSWYQQTPGQGLQFLFEYFSETQRNKGNFPGRFSGRQFSNSRSEMNVSTLELGDSALYLCASSLGTGEQPQHFGDGTRLSIL.

The chain links TRBV7-9 to TRBJ2-7, with D perhaps matching TRBD2 (6 bases). CDR3 size: 14 residues. The germline gives CDR1 SEHNR, CDR2 FQNEAQ (reference sequence). Trimming cost V 7 bases and J 6 bases, with 19 bases left between them. CDR3 protein: CASTVVTSQGEQYF. Written as DNA, the CDR3 is TGTGCCAGCACAGTTGTCACTAGCCAGGGCGAGCAGTACTTC.

CDR3 bases: TGTGCCAGCAGCCAAGATTTCCCTGGGGCAGCGAGCGGCTACACCTTC. Translated, it gives CASSQDFPGAASGYTF. The genes are TRBV5-4 and TRBJ1-2, with D tentatively TRBD1 (5 bases). Germline V CDR1 and CDR2: SGHNT, YYREEE (reference sequence). The CDR3 is made up of 16 amino acids. The V gene lost 4 bases and the J gene lost 8 bases, with 24 bases spanning the gap.

This chain uses TRBV28 with TRBJ1-2, with no clear D. The germline CDR1 and CDR2 sequences are MDHEN and SYDVKM. Between the trimmed V and J ends, which lost 8 bases and 3 bases, there was a span of 13 bases. The CDR3 extends over 13 amino acids. The CDR3, as DNA: TGTGCCAGCCGAATAGGGTCACACTATGGCTACACCTTC. Translation: CASRIGSHYGYTF.

The chain has TRBV9 and TRBJ2-1, with D tentatively TRBD2 (6 bases). This CDR3 region has 14 residues. CDR1 is SGDLS, CDR2 YYNGEE, per germline. V lost 4 bases to trimming and J lost 4 bases, with 12 bases between them. CDR3 sequence (DNA): TGTGCCAGCAGCCCCGGTGCGGGGTACAATGAGCAGTTCTTC. Translated, it gives CASSPGAGYNEQFF.

The chain joins TRBV10-2 to TRBJ1-6, with D perhaps matching TRBD1 (6 bases). CDR1 is WSHSY and CDR2 is SAAADI in the germline V gene. The V gene lost 8 bases and the J gene lost 7 bases, with 12 bases spanning the gap. The CDR3 consists of 13 residues. CDR3 nucleotide sequence: TGCGCCAGCCGCAGGGGACGGAATTCACCCCTCCACTTT. Its protein is CASRRGRNSPLHF.

A single count supports this clone. DNA of the CDR3: TGTGCCAGCAGTTTATCCCTTTACGAGCAGTACTTC. Its protein product is CASSLSLYEQYF. The rearrangement joins TRBV28 to TRBJ2-7; no clear D gene. The germline gives CDR1 MDHEN, CDR2 SYDVKM. The CDR3 sequence is 12 residues long. V was pared by 1 base and J by 4 bases, with 5 bases between.

The V call is TRBV2, the J call TRBJ2-1; D is possibly TRBD1 or TRBD2 (5 bases each). Per germline, CDR1 SNHLY and CDR2 FYNNEI. There are 11 residues in the CDR3. Trimming cost V 7 bases and J 7 bases, with 8 bases left between them. CDR3 nucleotide sequence: TGTGCCAGCAAAGAGGGGAATGAGCAGTTCTTC. Translating it yields CASKEGNEQFF.

The chain joins TRBV27 to TRBJ2-1; 13 bases fit TRBD2. Germline assignment: CDR1 MNHEY and CDR2 SMNVEV (reference sequence). The junction had 6 bases not matched to a gene; V was cut back by 7 bases and J by 0 bases. The CDR3 is 17 residues long. CDR3 in amino acids: CASTPGTSGISYNEQFF. The CDR3 DNA is TGTGCCAGCACTCCGGGGACTAGCGGGATCTCCTACAATGAGCAGTTCTTC.

The chain employs TRBV29-1 and TRBJ2-7; the match to TRBD1 covers 11 bases. The CDR3 consists of 15 residues. Germline CDR1 and CDR2: SQVTM and ANQGSEA. V lost 4 bases, J lost 0 bases, and 5 bases stayed unmatched. The CDR3 sequence: CSVVGGQGGSYEQYF. CDR3 bases: TGCAGCGTTGTAGGGGGACAGGGGGGCTCCTACGAGCAGTACTTC.

The V gene is TRBV7-8, the J gene TRBJ1-5; tentatively, D is TRBD1 (5 bases). Germline V gives CDR1 SGHVS, CDR2 FQNEAQ. CDR3 size: 16 residues. Trimming removed 7 bases from V and 7 bases from J, with 23 bases in between. In DNA form, the CDR3 reads TGTGCCAGCACTGGAGAAGGGGTTTTGGTTTCCCAGCCCCAGCATTTT. Its protein is CASTGEGVLVSQPQHF.

This clone has only one observation. This chain uses TRBV9 with TRBJ2-1; D might be TRBD2 (5 bases). The CDR3 is 13 residues long. The V gene's germline CDR1 is SGDLS and CDR2 YYNGEE. The V end was cut by 2 bases, the J end by 2 bases, with 5 bases between. The CDR3 sequence: CASSVGAYNEQFF. For the CDR3, the DNA is TGTGCCAGCAGCGTGGGAGCCTACAATGAGCAGTTCTTC.

This clone has only one observation. The rearrangement links TRBV7-9 to TRBJ2-7, with D unresolved. V lost 5 bases and J 0 bases, leaving 14 bases between the germline ends. The length of the CDR3 is 15 residues. Germline-derived CDR1 and CDR2 are SEHNR and FQNEAQ (reference sequence). The DNA for the CDR3 is TGTGCCAGCAGCGCTTCAACAGCACCCTCCTACGAGCAGTACTTC. Its protein product is CASSASTAPSYEQYF.

The gene calls are TRBV27 and TRBJ2-2; the D gene is possibly TRBD2 (5 bases). CDR1 is MNHEY, CDR2 SMNVEV, per germline (reference sequence). The CDR3 loop spans 18 amino acids. The V end lost 0 bases, the J end lost 5 bases, and 19 bases lay between the germline ends. DNA for the CDR3: TGTGCCAGCAGTTTATCGGCCCCCTTTGGGAGCGGAACCGGGGAGCTGTTTTTT. Its protein is CASSLSAPFGSGTGELFF.

This chain connects TRBV6-1 to TRBJ1-1; TRBD1 is a possible D gene (5 bases). Germline V lookup: CDR1 MNHNS, CDR2 SASEGT. V gave up 4 bases and J gave up 4 bases, with 16 bases separating them. This CDR3 spans 15 amino acids. The CDR3: CASSVGRVQGTEAFF. The CDR3 nucleotides are TGTGCCAGCAGTGTTGGCCGCGTTCAGGGCACTGAAGCTTTCTTT.

The chain employs TRBV28 and TRBJ2-7; TRBD1 aligns across 7 bases. V lost 7 bases, J lost 1 base, and 4 bases stayed unmatched. The CDR3 loop spans 13 amino acids. Germline V gene data show CDR1 as MDHEN and CDR2 as SYDVKM. The CDR3 spells CASNPGQSYEQYF. The CDR3 coding sequence is TGTGCCAGCAATCCGGGACAGTCCTACGAGCAGTACTTC.

V and J are TRBV7-9 and TRBJ1-5, with D perhaps matching TRBD1 (6 bases). Trimming pared 1 base from V and 0 bases from J, leaving 7 bases between. This CDR3 region has 15 residues. The germline gives CDR1 SEHNR, CDR2 FQNEAQ (reference sequence). As DNA, the CDR3 is TGTGCCAGCAGCTTAGGGACAGATAGCAATCAGCCCCAGCATTTT. Protein: CASSLGTDSNQPQHF. The variable domain in full, completed from reference TRBV7-9 and TRBJ1-5, reads DTGVSQNPRHKITKRGQNVTFRCDPISEHNRLYWYRQTLGQGPEFLTYFQNEAQLEKSRLLSDRFSAERPKGSFSTLEIQRTEQGDSAMYLCASSLGTDSNQPQHFGDGTRLSIL.

This clone was detected a few times. V is TRBV5-4 and J is TRBJ1-3; D not certain. Germline loops: CDR1 SGHNT, CDR2 YYREEE (reference sequence). V was cut by 4 bases and J by 0 bases, with 11 bases left in between. The CDR3 extends over 15 amino acids. CDR3 sequence (DNA): TGTGCCAGCAGCAAGGCCGAGTTCTCTGGAAACACCATATATTTT. It codes for CASSKAEFSGNTIYF.

CDR3 protein: CASILQLAHEGYF. CDR3 bases: TGTGCCAGCATCCTGCAACTAGCGCACGAGGGGTACTTC. The chain joins TRBV21-1 to TRBJ2-7; the D segment call TRBD2 is taken from the table without a DNA check. TRBV21-1 has pseudogene status. This CDR3 region has 13 residues.

The chain combines TRBV27 with TRBJ1-4; the D is unclear. Germline assignment: CDR1 MNHEY and CDR2 SMNVEV (reference sequence). This CDR3 spans 15 amino acids. The V end lost 7 bases, the J end lost 8 bases, and 20 bases lay between the germline ends. The CDR3 nucleotides read TGTGCCAGCACCTTGTATGGCACCCCGGGCGAAAAACTGTTTTTT. Residues: CASTLYGTPGEKLFF.

This clone was counted between two and nine times. V gene TRBV12-5 combines with J gene TRBJ2-4; weak D call: TRBD1 (6 bases). This CDR3 spans 19 amino acids. V lost 0 bases, J lost 1 base, and 19 bases lay in between. Per the germline V gene, CDR1 is LGHNT and CDR2 is FRNRAP. CDR3: CASGLVSFTGSVAKNIQYF. CDR3 bases: TGTGCTAGTGGTTTGGTCTCATTCACAGGGTCTGTGGCCAAAAACATTCAGTACTTC.

The V gene is TRBV6-1, the J gene TRBJ1-5; D is uncertain. V shed 2 bases and J shed 3 bases, with 8 bases lying between them. Germline V gene data show CDR1 as MNHNS and CDR2 as SASEGT. This CDR3 is built from 14 residues. The CDR3 loop reads CASSELGVNQPQHF. CDR3 in DNA: TGTGCCAGCAGTGAACTAGGCGTCAATCAGCCCCAGCATTTT.

The chain links TRBV28 to TRBJ2-1; D unclear. CDR1 and CDR2 (germline): MDHEN, SYDVKM. Trimming took 5 bases from V and 0 from J, leaving 17 bases between them. This CDR3 is built from 17 residues. CDR3 DNA: TGTGCCAGCAGTAATGACGCCAGGTCGGGCTCCTACAATGAGCAGTTCTTC. Translation gives CASSNDARSGSYNEQFF.

This chain uses TRBV18 with TRBJ1-1, with D possibly matching TRBD1 (5 bases). V lost 4 bases, J lost 0 bases, and 18 bases lay in between. This CDR3 is 17 amino acids long. The V gene's germline CDR1 is KGHSH and CDR2 LQKENI. The CDR3 loop reads CASSQRWGRDMNTEAFF. Here the CDR3 DNA reads TGTGCCAGCTCACAGCGTTGGGGCCGCGACATGAACACTGAAGCTTTCTTT.

The V call is TRBV5-5, the J call TRBJ2-7, with D possibly matching TRBD1 (5 bases). The CDR3 has 17 residues. Germline V gives CDR1 SGHKS, CDR2 YYEKEE (reference sequence). V was clipped by 0 bases and J by 3 bases, with 19 bases between them. The CDR3 loop is CASSLEQEPPRVYEQYF. CDR3 nucleotides: TGTGCCAGCAGCTTGGAACAGGAACCTCCCAGGGTCTACGAGCAGTACTTC.

The chain uses TRBV28 and TRBJ1-5; D unclear. The germline V gene has CDR1 MDHEN and CDR2 SYDVKM. The CDR3 has 12 residues. The germline V and J ends were trimmed by 7 bases and 5 bases, with 9 bases remaining between them. The CDR3 is CASNLAHQPQHF. The CDR3 DNA reads as TGTGCCAGCAATTTGGCCCATCAGCCCCAGCATTTT.

V and J are TRBV5-4 and TRBJ2-2; D gene uncertain. Deletions cut 3 bases from V and 2 bases from J, with 8 bases between. Germline CDR1 SGHNT, CDR2 YYREEE (reference sequence). This CDR3 comprises 14 residues. CDR3 sequence reads: CASSSWTNTGELFF. The CDR3 DNA is TGTGCCAGCAGCTCCTGGACCAACACCGGGGAGCTGTTTTTT.

The chain combines TRBV28 with TRBJ2-7; 7 nucleotides match TRBD1. Germline V CDR1 and CDR2: MDHEN, SYDVKM. The V and J ends lost 6 bases and 3 bases, in that order; junction bases with no gene match: 8. The CDR3 sequence is 14 residues long. CDR3 sequence reads: CASRNLQGNYEQYF. In DNA, the CDR3 is TGTGCCAGCAGAAATTTACAGGGGAACTACGAGCAGTACTTC.

The rearrangement links TRBV6-6 to TRBJ2-7; 10 bases agree with TRBD1. This CDR3 has 15 amino acids. Trimming at V came to 7 bases and at J to 5 bases, leaving 11 bases not matched to a gene. The germline V gene has CDR1 MNHNY and CDR2 SVGAGI (reference sequence). CDR3 protein: CASTGPDRGMNEQYF. As DNA, the CDR3 is TGTGCCAGCACCGGACCGGACAGGGGGATGAACGAGCAGTACTTC.

This clone was seen just once. V usage is TRBV7-9 and J usage is TRBJ1-4, with a weak D call TRBD1 (5 bases). The CDR3 runs to 14 residues. The V gene lost 5 bases and the J gene lost 4 bases, with 11 bases spanning the gap. Germline CDR1 SEHNR, CDR2 FQNEAQ (reference sequence). This CDR3 is CASSTGTDNEKLFF. Written as DNA, the CDR3 is TGTGCCAGCAGCACCGGGACGGATAATGAAAAACTGTTTTTT.